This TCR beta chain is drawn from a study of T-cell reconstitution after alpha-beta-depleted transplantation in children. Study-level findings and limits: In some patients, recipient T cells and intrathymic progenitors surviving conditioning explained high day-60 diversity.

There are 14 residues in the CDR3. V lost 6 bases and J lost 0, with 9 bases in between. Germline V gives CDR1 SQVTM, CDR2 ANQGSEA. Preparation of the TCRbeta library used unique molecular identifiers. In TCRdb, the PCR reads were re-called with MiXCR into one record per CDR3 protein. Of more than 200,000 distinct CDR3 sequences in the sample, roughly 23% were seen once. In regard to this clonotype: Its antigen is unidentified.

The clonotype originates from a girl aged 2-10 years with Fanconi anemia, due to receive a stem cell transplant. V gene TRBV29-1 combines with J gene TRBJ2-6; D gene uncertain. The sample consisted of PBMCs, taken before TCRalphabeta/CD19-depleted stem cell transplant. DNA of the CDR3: TGCAGCGTGGCAGTTTTCTCTGGGGCCAACGTCCTGACTTTC. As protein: CSVAVFSGANVLTF.